Below, 5 T cell receptor beta chains from the same sample are listed, as sequenced in a study of blood T cells in healthy people across ages. Alongside a J-beta primer mix, a sample-barcoded 5' primer served in a second PCR lasting about 6 to 12 cycles. TCRdb re-called the 5' RACE reads through MiXCR, storing one row per CDR3 protein. The sample comprises hundreds of thousands of distinct CDR3 sequences, 40% to 65% of which are singletons, and about 42% rests with the top ten. Sequencing used blood. These TCRs come from a man older than 75 in good health.

This chain connects TRBV2 to TRBJ1-6, with 8 bases that match TRBD1. V lost 7 bases, J lost 7 bases, and 12 bases stayed unmatched. CDR3 length: 16 amino acids. CDR1 is SNHLY, CDR2 FYNNEI, per germline. The CDR3 reads CASIRLRTGRNSPLHF. The CDR3 coding sequence is TGTGCCAGCATCCGACTGAGGACAGGGAGGAATTCACCCCTCCACTTT.

V is TRBV2 and J is TRBJ2-1, with TRBD2 as a possible D gene (5 bases). The V gene lost 4 bases and the J gene lost 8 bases, with 18 bases spanning the gap. Germline V gene sequence: CDR1 SNHLY, CDR2 FYNNEI. The CDR3 runs to 15 residues. The CDR3: CASSAQPGMQYEQFF. The CDR3 DNA is TGTGCCAGCAGTGCGCAACCCGGGATGCAGTATGAGCAGTTCTTC.

Only a few counts were recorded for this clonotype. The J gene is TRBJ2-3, the V gene TRBV7-3, with a possible D match to TRBD2 (5 bases). Germline loops: CDR1 SGHTA, CDR2 FQGTGA. The V end lost 8 bases, the J end lost 2 bases, and 11 bases lay between the germline ends. This CDR3 has 13 residues. The chain's CDR3 is CASSVGATDTQYF. CDR3 coding DNA: TGTGCCAGCTCAGTGGGAGCCACAGATACGCAGTATTTT.

A few counts support this clonotype. This chain joins TRBV6-5 and TRBJ2-5; 8 bases align to TRBD1. Germline V CDR1 and CDR2: MNHEY, SVGAGI. The ends lost 7 bases at V and 4 bases at J; junction bases unmatched: 5. The CDR3 spans 13 residues. As DNA, the CDR3 is TGTGCCAGCACGGGACAGGCTAGAGAGACCCAGTACTTC. Encoded protein: CASTGQARETQYF.

For the CDR3, the DNA is TGCAGTGCTAGTTTTCCCGACATCGCGGAGACCCAGTACTTC. The encoded protein is CSASFPDIAETQYF. The chain is built from TRBV20-1 and TRBJ2-5, with D uncertain. This CDR3 is built from 14 residues. Trimming took off 3 bases at V and 5 bases at J, with 16 bases between the two ends. CDR1 is DFQATT, CDR2 SNEGSKA, per germline (reference sequence).